One sample yielded the 27 T cell receptor beta chains listed below, sequenced in a study of cytomegalovirus exposure and HLA in healthy donors. PCR used 60 Vbeta primers and 13 Jbeta primers. TCRdb's table, derived via immunoSEQ multiplex PCR, lists solely in-frame clones and lacks some. The sample includes 110,000 to 150,000 clones, 73% of them seen just once. Sequenced: PBMCs. The receptors originated from a middle-aged woman in good health and CMV-seronegative.

The chain employs TRBV28 and TRBJ2-1; 9 nucleotides line up with TRBD1. The CDR3 consists of 12 residues. The germline V gene has CDR1 MDHEN and CDR2 SYDVKM. The trim removed 10 bases at V and 7 bases at J, leaving 5 bases unmatched. CDR3 loop: CATGTGRNEQFF. The CDR3 nucleotides are TGTGCCACCGGGACAGGGAGGAATGAGCAGTTCTTC.

The CDR3 coding sequence is TGTGCCAGCAGCCGGACTAGCGGGAACACAGATACGCAGTATTTT. Its protein product is CASSRTSGNTDTQYF. The chain recombines TRBV7-9 with TRBJ2-3; 12 nucleotides line up with TRBD2. Germline-derived CDR1 and CDR2 are SEHNR and FQNEAQ (reference sequence). The junction had 2 bases not matched to a gene; V was cut back by 5 bases and J by 2 bases. This CDR3 is built from 15 residues.

The chain has TRBV4-2 and TRBJ1-5; no firm D call. Germline V gene data show CDR1 as LGHNA and CDR2 as YNFKEQ. The germline V and J ends were trimmed by 0 bases and 5 bases, with 5 bases remaining between them. The CDR3 totals 13 residues. The CDR3 DNA reads as TGTGCCAGCAGCCAAGAAGCGGATCAGCCCCAGCATTTT. Its translation is CASSQEADQPQHF.

The chain is built from TRBV5-1 and TRBJ2-1; 8 bases are a match to TRBD1. The germline gives CDR1 SGHRS, CDR2 YFSETQ. The V gene end was trimmed by 4 bases and the J gene end by 8 bases; junction bases not matched to a gene: 8. The length of the CDR3 is 14 residues. The DNA of the CDR3 is TGCGCCAGCAGCATCGGGACAGGAGGCGATGAGCAGTTCTTC. Translation: CASSIGTGGDEQFF.

J is TRBJ1-1 and V is TRBV12-5, with a tentative D call TRBD1 (6 bases). The germline V gene has CDR1 LGHNT and CDR2 FRNRAP. V dropped 0 bases and J dropped 4 bases, with 21 bases sitting between them. The CDR3 contains 18 residues. CDR3: CASGLVITARGWSTEAFF. The CDR3 coding sequence is TGTGCTAGTGGTTTGGTAATTACCGCCAGGGGCTGGAGCACTGAAGCTTTCTTT. Drawing the rest from reference TRBV12-5 and TRBJ1-1, the complete variable domain is DARVTQTPRHKVTEMGQEVTMRCQPILGHNTVFWYRQTMMQGLELLAYFRNRAPLDDSGMPKDRFSAEMPDATLATLKIQPSEPRDSAVYFCASGLVITARGWSTEAFFGQGTRLTVV.

Only a few counts were recorded for this clone. This chain connects TRBV6-1 to TRBJ2-7; no clear D. In germline, CDR1 is MNHNS, CDR2 SASEGT. V lost 3 bases, J lost 4 bases, and 13 bases lay in between. The CDR3 length is 14 residues. CDR3 DNA sequence: TGTGCCAGCAGTGACCCCTCTCTCGGGTACGAGCAGTACTTC. Translation: CASSDPSLGYEQYF.

The V call is TRBV28, the J call TRBJ1-3; 7 nucleotides align to TRBD1. V shed 5 bases, J shed 2 bases, and the junction held 3 bases outside the gene matches. This CDR3 contains 14 residues. Germline V lookup: CDR1 MDHEN, CDR2 SYDVKM. Here the CDR3 reads CASSVGQPGNTIYF. CDR3 coding DNA: TGTGCCAGCAGTGTGGGACAGCCTGGAAACACCATATATTTT.

This clone was recorded a few times. The V call is TRBV11-1, the J call TRBJ2-2; D gene ambiguous. The V and J ends lost 3 bases and 5 bases respectively, with 4 bases between them. This CDR3 has 12 residues. Germline-derived CDR1 and CDR2 are SGHAT and FQDESV (reference sequence). CDR3 residues: CASSFQTGELFF. CDR3 in DNA: TGTGCCAGCAGCTTCCAAACCGGGGAGCTGTTTTTT.

The chain recombines TRBV15 with TRBJ1-2; 7 nucleotides agree with TRBD1. Germline CDR1 is LNHNV and CDR2 is YYDKDF (reference sequence). V shed 3 bases and J 3 bases; nucleotides not matched to a gene: 7. This CDR3 has 15 residues. The CDR3 nucleotides read TGTGCCACCAGCAGCACCACCGGGACAGACTATGGCTACACCTTC. Translation: CATSSTTGTDYGYTF.

This chain joins TRBV19 and TRBJ2-7; 8 bases align to TRBD1. The CDR3 totals 17 residues. With 5 bases clipped from V and 0 bases from J, the junction kept 12 bases outside the gene matches. Germline V gene lookup returns CDR1 LNHDA and CDR2 SQIVND (reference sequence). The DNA of the CDR3 is TGTGCCAGTAGTGTCCCCCCAGGGGGCGCAGACTCCTACGAGCAGTACTTC. It translates to CASSVPPGGADSYEQYF. Full variable domain (outside the CDR3, taken from reference TRBV19 and TRBJ2-7): DGGITQSPKYLFRKEGQNVTLSCEQNLNHDAMYWYRQDPGQGLRLIYYSQIVNDFQKGDIAEGYSVSREKKESFPLTVTSAQKNPTAFYLCASSVPPGGADSYEQYFGPGTRLTVT.

The chain recombines TRBV6-6 with TRBJ2-1, with 9 bases aligning to TRBD2. The CDR3 runs 16 residues. Germline trimming cut 2 bases from V and 6 bases from J; bases unmatched to any gene: 8. CDR1 is MNHNY, CDR2 SVGAGI, per germline (reference sequence). The chain's CDR3 is CASSYPEAAGGNEQFF. The CDR3 bases are TGTGCCAGCAGTTACCCGGAAGCAGCGGGGGGCAATGAGCAGTTCTTC.

This chain links TRBV11-2 with TRBJ1-6; 7 bases match TRBD1. CDR3 length equals 15 residues. Germline trimming cut 4 bases from V and 7 bases from J; bases unmatched to any gene: 7. CDR1 and CDR2 (germline): SGHAT, FQNNGV. The DNA of the CDR3 is TGTGCCAGCAGCTCGAACCGGGACAGAAATTCACCCCTCCACTTT. Translation: CASSSNRDRNSPLHF.

The rearrangement uses TRBV19 and TRBJ1-4; the D gene is possibly TRBD1 (5 bases). This CDR3 region has 15 residues. Trimming stripped 4 bases from V and 4 bases from J, with 13 bases between. CDR1 LNHDA and CDR2 SQIVND come from the germline V gene (reference sequence). This CDR3 is CASSTQRTLNEKLFF. The DNA for the CDR3 is TGTGCCAGTAGTACGCAAAGGACACTTAATGAAAAACTGTTTTTT.

The V and J genes are TRBV19 and TRBJ1-3; D remains unclear. Germline V gene data show CDR1 as LNHDA and CDR2 as SQIVND (reference sequence). V gave up 5 bases and J gave up 0 bases, with 14 bases separating them. CDR3 length: 16 amino acids. The CDR3 loop reads CASSRRDRNSGNTIYF. CDR3 DNA: TGTGCCAGTAGTCGGCGGGATAGGAACTCTGGAAACACCATATATTTT.

V is TRBV10-3 and J is TRBJ1-2; D perhaps matches TRBD1 (6 bases). From germline, CDR1 is ENHRY and CDR2 SYGVKD. V dropped 7 bases and J dropped 2 bases, with 14 bases sitting between them. The CDR3 extends over 14 amino acids. DNA for the CDR3: TGTGCCATCAATGGGCGGGGGCCCAACTATGGCTACACCTTC. Encoded protein: CAINGRGPNYGYTF.

V usage is TRBV7-9 and J usage is TRBJ1-2; D gene uncertain. Germline V lookup: CDR1 SEHNR, CDR2 FQNEAQ (reference sequence). Deletions cut 6 bases from V and 2 bases from J, with 16 bases between. The CDR3 sequence is 15 residues long. CDR3 nucleotides: TGTGCCAGCAGTCCCCCAAGGGAGGCCAACTATGGCTACACCTTC. This codes for CASSPPREANYGYTF.

The gene calls are TRBV10-3 and TRBJ2-6; D is unresolved. The V gene's germline CDR1 is ENHRY and CDR2 SYGVKD. This CDR3 region has 15 residues. V lost 3 bases, J lost 0 bases, and 6 bases lay in between. CDR3 amino acids: CAISEQVSGANVLTF. CDR3 DNA sequence: TGTGCCATCAGTGAACAAGTCTCTGGGGCCAACGTCCTGACTTTC.

The V and J genes are TRBV4-2 and TRBJ2-5; 11 nucleotides align to TRBD2. The CDR3 covers 18 residues. From germline, CDR1 is LGHNA and CDR2 YNFKEQ. The ends lost 2 bases at V and 0 bases at J; junction bases unmatched: 8. The CDR3 region is CASSQQTSGDHNQETQYF. The CDR3 nucleotides are TGTGCCAGCAGCCAACAGACTAGCGGGGATCACAACCAAGAGACCCAGTACTTC.

This clone has just a few counts. The chain carries TRBV6-5 and TRBJ1-6; D perhaps matches TRBD1 (6 bases). V dropped 0 bases and J dropped 7 bases, with 13 bases sitting between them. CDR3 length: 16 residues. Looked up from germline, CDR1 is MNHEY and CDR2 is SVGAGI. CDR3 sequence reads: CASSYSGRGINSPLHF. The CDR3 coding sequence is TGTGCCAGCAGTTACTCGGGAAGGGGGATCAATTCACCCCTCCACTTT.

The J gene is TRBJ2-2, the V gene TRBV5-1; 12 nucleotides match TRBD1. The CDR3 extends over 16 amino acids. V lost 4 bases and J lost 8; bases outside the gene matches: 9. Per germline, CDR1 SGHRS and CDR2 YFSETQ. The CDR3 reads CASSDRDRGRPGELFF. CDR3 bases: TGCGCCAGCAGCGACCGGGACAGGGGGCGCCCGGGGGAGCTGTTTTTT. The complete variable domain, with remaining parts taken from reference TRBV5-1 and TRBJ2-2, reads KAGVTQTPRYLIKTRGQQVTLSCSPISGHRSVSWYQQTPGQGLQFLFEYFSETQRNKGNFPGRFSGRQFSNSRSEMNVSTLELGDSALYLCASSDRDRGRPGELFFGEGSRLTVL.

The chain couples TRBV28 to TRBJ2-3; D is possibly TRBD1 (5 bases). CDR3 size: 15 residues. The germline CDR1 and CDR2 sequences are MDHEN and SYDVKM. V lost 0 bases to trimming and J lost 1 base, with 8 bases between them. The CDR3 DNA reads TGTGCCAGCAGTTTATGGAAAGGGGGCACAGATACGCAGTATTTT. Protein: CASSLWKGGTDTQYF.

In the case of this clone: Other nucleotide sequences in the sample specify the same CDR3. The chain employs TRBV18 and TRBJ1-2, with a tentative D call TRBD1 (5 bases). Germline CDR1 and CDR2: KGHSH and LQKENI. The CDR3 is made up of 14 amino acids. Trimming left V 2 bases short and J 2 bases short, with 9 bases between. The CDR3 loop is CASSPTGVNYGYTF. The CDR3 DNA follows: TGTGCCAGCTCACCAACGGGGGTGAACTATGGCTACACCTTC.

The chain uses TRBV9 and TRBJ2-3; 14 bases map to TRBD2. After removal of 4 bases from V and 5 bases from J, the junction contained 6 bases not matched to a gene. Per the germline V gene, CDR1 is SGDLS and CDR2 is YYNGEE. This CDR3 contains 16 residues. CDR3 region: CASSLGLAGGRDTQYF. Written as DNA, the CDR3 is TGTGCCAGCAGCCTTGGACTAGCGGGGGGCCGAGATACGCAGTATTTT. The variable domain in full, completed from reference TRBV9 and TRBJ2-3, reads DSGVTQTPKHLITATGQRVTLRCSPRSGDLSVYWYQQSLDQGLQFLIQYYNGEERAKGNILERFSAQQFPDLHSELNLSSLELGDSALYFCASSLGLAGGRDTQYFGPGTRLTVL.

The V gene is TRBV9, the J gene TRBJ2-7; maybe TRBD1 (5 bases). Deletions cut 0 bases from V and 4 bases from J, with 8 bases between. The CDR3 spans 13 residues. Germline CDR1 SGDLS, CDR2 YYNGEE. CDR3: CASSVDQGYEQYF. CDR3 coding DNA: TGTGCCAGCAGCGTAGATCAGGGTTACGAGCAGTACTTC.

This clone occurred once. The DNA of the CDR3 is TGTGCCAGCAGCTCCCGGGGAGCGGGGAGACTCACGCAGTATTTT. It is translated as CASSSRGAGRLTQYF. The chain employs TRBV5-4 and TRBJ2-3; 7 nucleotides match TRBD2. CDR1 is SGHNT, CDR2 YYREEE, per germline (reference sequence). The CDR3 is 15 amino acids. The trim removed 3 bases at V and 9 bases at J, leaving 13 bases unmatched.

This chain connects TRBV4-1 to TRBJ1-5; D is possibly TRBD1 (6 bases). V gave up 1 base and J gave up 3 bases, with 10 bases separating them. The germline gives CDR1 MGHRA, CDR2 YSYEKL. The CDR3 is 15 amino acids. The CDR3 DNA is TGCGCCAGCAGCCAAGGCGGACAGCACAATCAGCCCCAGCATTTT. Translated: CASSQGGQHNQPQHF.

This clone was recorded a few times. This chain uses TRBV5-8 with TRBJ1-5; D might be TRBD1 (6 bases). The CDR3 sequence is 13 residues long. In germline, CDR1 is SGHTS, CDR2 YDEGEE. Trimming removed 4 bases from V and 6 bases from J, with 11 bases in between. The CDR3 DNA sequence: TGTGCCAGCAGCCCGGGGGGCCCTCAGCCCCAGCATTTT. Residues: CASSPGGPQPQHF.